This entry concerns a single TCR beta chain. V lost 1 base and J lost 0, with 7 bases in between. The CDR3 loop spans 15 amino acids. CDR1 is SGHVS and CDR2 is FQNEAQ in the germline V gene. This entry is derived from a study of OX40 agonist ivuxolimab in advanced cancers. Here immunoSEQ multiplex PCR was the method, and the copy in TCRdb shows in-frame clones only, minus some. The sample lists around 81,000 clones, approximately 88% occurring once. The V gene is TRBV7-8, the J gene TRBJ1-5, with D unclear. The TCR originated in an adult with an advanced solid tumor such as melanoma, head and neck, liver or kidney cancer. Sequencing used CD4+ or CD8+ T cells sorted from blood, obtained in a trial of the OX40 agonist ivuxolimab. For the CDR3, the DNA is TGTGCCAGCAGCTTAGAAGGATATAGCAATCAGCCCCAGCATTTT. This gives the protein CASSLEGYSNQPQHF.